Listed here are 30 T cell receptor beta chains from one sample, sequenced in a study of glioma-infiltrating T cells after dendritic cell vaccination. Method: immunoSEQ multiplex PCR; TCRdb's copy keeps in-frame clones and lacks some. The sample lists around 72,000 clones, approximately 81% occurring once. The material was blood, obtained before dendritic cell vaccination. The receptors originated from a human donor with glioblastoma.

The V and J genes are TRBV7-6 and TRBJ2-3; no reliable D call. Trimming cost V 5 bases and J 0 bases, with 15 bases left between them. This CDR3 region has 16 residues. The germline V gene has CDR1 SGHVS and CDR2 FNYEAQ. As DNA, the CDR3 is TGTGCCAGCAGCCGCAATACAGCTACTAGCACAGATACGCAGTATTTT. Protein sequence: CASSRNTATSTDTQYF. The entire variable domain, with the rest obtained from reference TRBV7-6 and TRBJ2-3, is as follows: GAGVSQSPRYKVTKRGQDVALRCDPISGHVSLYWYRQALGQGPEFLTYFNYEAQQDKSGLPNDRFSAERPEGSISTLTIQRTEQRDSAMYRCASSRNTATSTDTQYFGPGTRLTVL.

The chain joins TRBV5-5 to TRBJ1-1; 8 bases are a match to TRBD1. Germline loops: CDR1 SGHKS, CDR2 YYEKEE (reference sequence). The CDR3 contains 14 residues. J gave up 10 bases and V 4 bases, and 12 bases lay outside the gene matches. CDR3 loop: CASSPGGQGWGAFF. The DNA for the CDR3 is TGTGCCAGCAGCCCCGGAGGACAGGGTTGGGGAGCTTTCTTT.

The V call is TRBV25-1, the J call TRBJ2-1; 8 nucleotides align to TRBD1. The CDR3 totals 16 residues. Germline CDR1 is MGHDK and CDR2 is SYGVNS. V lost 3 bases and J lost 6; bases outside the gene matches: 10. This CDR3 is CASSDPGQGLGNEQFF. For the CDR3, the DNA is TGTGCCAGCAGTGACCCCGGACAGGGATTAGGCAATGAGCAGTTCTTC.

This chain uses TRBV5-1 with TRBJ2-7; the D gene is possibly TRBD1 (6 bases). Looked up from germline, CDR1 is SGHRS and CDR2 is YFSETQ. This CDR3 is 12 amino acids long. The V and J ends lost 4 bases and 4 bases respectively, with 9 bases between them. The CDR3 loop is CASSTGQYEQYF. As DNA, the CDR3 is TGCGCCAGCAGCACTGGACAGTACGAGCAGTACTTC.

This clone appeared a few times. The chain recombines TRBV2 with TRBJ2-7; tentatively, D is TRBD1 (5 bases). The CDR3 spans 15 residues. V lost 0 bases to trimming and J lost 7 bases, with 16 bases between them. Germline lookup yields CDR1 SNHLY and CDR2 FYNNEI. CDR3 in DNA: TGTGCCAGCAGTGAAGCCACAGGTGCCGTCGGGGAGCAGTACTTC. This translates into CASSEATGAVGEQYF.

This chain uses TRBV4-2 with TRBJ2-3; 7 bases align to TRBD2. Germline CDR1 LGHNA, CDR2 YNFKEQ. The CDR3 runs 14 residues. V trimming: 4 bases; J trimming: 4 bases; junction bases outside the gene matches: 5. The CDR3 loop reads CASSRIAGADTQYF. The CDR3 DNA reads as TGTGCCAGCAGCCGGATAGCGGGCGCAGATACGCAGTATTTT.

The chain carries TRBV7-2 and TRBJ1-2, with D possibly being TRBD1 (6 bases). Germline V lookup: CDR1 SGHTA, CDR2 FQGNSA. Trimming stripped 1 base from V and 4 bases from J, with 13 bases between. There are 15 residues in the CDR3. CDR3 protein: CASSLVAGGAYGYTF. CDR3 sequence (DNA): TGTGCCAGCAGCTTAGTGGCGGGGGGGGCCTATGGCTACACCTTC.

This sequence joins TRBV6-5 and TRBJ1-2, with 7 bases matching TRBD1. Germline-derived CDR1 and CDR2 are MNHEY and SVGAGI. V trimming: 5 bases; J trimming: 5 bases; junction bases outside the gene matches: 8. The CDR3 has 14 residues. The CDR3 region is CASSPVGGGYGYTF. CDR3 bases: TGTGCCAGCAGTCCGGTAGGGGGCGGGTATGGCTACACCTTC.

V is TRBV5-6 and J is TRBJ2-1; 7 bases are shared with TRBD2. The J segment lost 5 bases and the V segment lost 7 bases, leaving 15 bases of the junction unmatched. CDR3 length equals 16 residues. Germline loops: CDR1 SGHDT, CDR2 YYEEEE. CDR3 in DNA: TGTGCCAGCGGCATACCGGGGGGATTGTGGAACAATGAGCAGTTCTTC. It encodes CASGIPGGLWNNEQFF.

The chain has TRBV5-1 and TRBJ1-3; D possibly corresponds to TRBD1 (5 bases). The CDR3 extends over 15 amino acids. The germline gives CDR1 SGHRS, CDR2 YFSETQ. Trimming took off 3 bases at V and 4 bases at J, with 14 bases between the two ends. The CDR3 region has the DNA TGCGCCAGCAGCTCGGGGGGGGACGGAGGAAACACCATATATTTT. Residues: CASSSGGDGGNTIYF.

This chain links TRBV4-1 with TRBJ1-2; TRBD1 might be the D (5 bases). The germline V gene encodes CDR1 MGHRA and CDR2 YSYEKL. This CDR3 has 18 residues. V lost 2 bases, J lost 0 bases, and 19 bases lay in between. CDR3 in amino acids: CASSQPFRGTSPNYGYTF. The CDR3, as DNA: TGCGCCAGCAGCCAACCCTTCCGGGGGACCTCTCCTAACTATGGCTACACCTTC.

This clone was picked up one time. The V gene is TRBV7-3, the J gene TRBJ1-6; D is unclear. The germline V and J ends were trimmed by 2 bases and 5 bases, with 7 bases remaining between them. The CDR3 is 14 amino acids. CDR1 is SGHTA and CDR2 is FQGTGA in the germline V gene. CDR3 in amino acids: CASSLLVHNSPLHF. In DNA, the CDR3 is TGTGCCAGCAGCTTACTAGTCCATAATTCACCCCTCCACTTT.

The CDR3 DNA follows: TGTGCCATCTCGGGACAGGGGAACACCGGGGAGCTGTTTTTT. Translating gives CAISGQGNTGELFF. This chain joins TRBV10-3 and TRBJ2-2; TRBD1 matches 9 bases. V gave up 8 bases and J gave up 1 base; unmatched junction bases: 2. CDR1 ENHRY and CDR2 SYGVKD come from the germline V gene. CDR3 length: 14 residues.

The genes are TRBV6-6 and TRBJ1-2; weak D call: TRBD1 (6 bases). CDR1 MNHNY and CDR2 SVGAGI come from the germline V gene (reference sequence). The CDR3 length is 14 residues. The germline V and J ends were trimmed by 6 bases and 1 base, with 12 bases remaining between them. The DNA for the CDR3 is TGTGCCAGCAGACCCGGACAGCTTAACTATGGCTACACCTTC. Its translation: CASRPGQLNYGYTF.

This clone was detected only once. The same CDR3 can be traced to other DNA sequences in this sample. The chain is built from TRBV5-4 and TRBJ1-4; 8 bases agree with TRBD1. CDR3 length: 15 amino acids. Losses at the gene ends were 4 bases for V and 6 bases for J; bases not matched to a gene: 8. Germline assignment: CDR1 SGHNT and CDR2 YYREEE (reference sequence). The CDR3 DNA reads TGTGCCAGCAGCATGACAGGGGAGGGGTATGAAAAACTGTTTTTT. Its translation is CASSMTGEGYEKLFF.

The CDR3 DNA follows: TGCACCAGCAGCGTCCAAAGGACAGAAATACCTTGGGGAGTCTACGAGCAGTACTTC. Its translation is CTSSVQRTEIPWGVYEQYF. This chain uses TRBV1 with TRBJ2-7; the DNA was not compared with TRBD1, the D call given in the table. TRBV1 has pseudogene status. The CDR3 loop spans 19 amino acids.

The chain combines TRBV2 with TRBJ2-7; D perhaps matches TRBD1 (5 bases). The germline V gene has CDR1 SNHLY and CDR2 FYNNEI. This CDR3 is built from 14 residues. V was clipped by 6 bases and J by 4 bases, with 16 bases between them. The CDR3 spells CASRDGRELYEQYF. The CDR3, as DNA: TGTGCCAGCAGGGACGGCAGGGAATTGTACGAGCAGTACTTC.

This clone was seen only a few times. The rearrangement links TRBV4-2 to TRBJ2-5; a weak D match, TRBD1 (6 bases). Trimming shortened V by 4 bases and J by 2 bases, and 11 bases separated the two germline ends. Per the germline V gene, CDR1 is LGHNA and CDR2 is YNFKEQ. The CDR3 loop spans 14 amino acids. The CDR3 protein is CASSPTGLQETQYF. In nucleotides, the CDR3 is TGTGCCAGCAGCCCGACAGGTCTACAAGAGACCCAGTACTTC.

The chain combines TRBV7-2 with TRBJ1-1; 7 nucleotides agree with TRBD1. J gave up 5 bases and V 5 bases, and 8 bases lay outside the gene matches. Looked up from germline, CDR1 is SGHTA and CDR2 is FQGNSA. The CDR3 extends over 14 amino acids. The CDR3 DNA reads as TGTGCCAGCAGCCCCCAGACAGGGATAACTGAAGCTTTCTTT. Its protein product is CASSPQTGITEAFF.

The rearrangement links TRBV29-1 to TRBJ2-7; 7 nucleotides match TRBD1. With V trimmed by 4 bases and J by 3 bases, 9 bases remained unmatched. The CDR3 covers 14 residues. Germline CDR1 is SQVTM and CDR2 is ANQGSEA. The CDR3 nucleotides read TGCAGCGTTGGAACAGGGGAAAACGGCTACGAGCAGTACTTC. Amino acid sequence: CSVGTGENGYEQYF.

The gene calls are TRBV19 and TRBJ1-1; D is ambiguous. The germline V gene has CDR1 LNHDA and CDR2 SQIVND (reference sequence). With 5 bases removed from V and 4 bases from J, the gap between germline ends came to 8 bases. This CDR3 is 12 amino acids long. In nucleotides, the CDR3 is TGTGCCAGTAGTGTAATATCCACTGAAGCTTTCTTT. Its translation is CASSVISTEAFF.

The rearrangement uses TRBV19 and TRBJ2-1; tentative D call: TRBD1 (5 bases). CDR3 length: 12 amino acids. V was cut by 3 bases and J by 9 bases, with 9 bases left in between. CDR1 is LNHDA and CDR2 is SQIVND in the germline V gene (reference sequence). As DNA, the CDR3 is TGTGCCAGTAGTATGACAAGGGGTGAGCAGTTCTTC. Amino acids: CASSMTRGEQFF.

This chain joins TRBV15 and TRBJ2-7; the D is unclear. The CDR3 is 13 residues long. V was shortened by 0 bases and J by 0 bases, with 3 bases between the two germline ends. Per germline, CDR1 LNHNV and CDR2 YYDKDF (reference sequence). The CDR3 DNA is TGTGCCACCAGCAGAGATCACTCCTACGAGCAGTACTTC. It specifies CATSRDHSYEQYF. The full variable domain, in which reference TRBV15 and TRBJ2-7 provide the parts outside the CDR3, is DAMVIQNPRYQVTQFGKPVTLSCSQTLNHNVMYWYQQKSSQAPKLLFHYYDKDFNNEADTPDNFQSRRPNTSFCFLDIRSPGLGDTAMYLCATSRDHSYEQYFGPGTRLTVT.

The chain couples TRBV5-1 to TRBJ2-1; 11 nucleotides agree with TRBD2. V trimming: 4 bases; J trimming: 1 base; junction bases outside the gene matches: 4. The CDR3 spans 16 residues. CDR1 SGHRS and CDR2 YFSETQ come from the germline V gene. The DNA of the CDR3 is TGCGCCAGCAGCCCGGGACTAGCGGCTTCCTACAATGAGCAGTTCTTC. Translation gives CASSPGLAASYNEQFF. Complete variable domain (other parts from reference TRBV5-1 and TRBJ2-1): KAGVTQTPRYLIKTRGQQVTLSCSPISGHRSVSWYQQTPGQGLQFLFEYFSETQRNKGNFPGRFSGRQFSNSRSEMNVSTLELGDSALYLCASSPGLAASYNEQFFGPGTRLTVL.

This clone was observed a single time. The chain employs TRBV11-2 and TRBJ2-5; no reliable D call. Germline CDR1 and CDR2: SGHAT and FQNNGV. There are 14 residues in the CDR3. Trimming cost V 2 bases and J 0 bases, with 7 bases left between them. In DNA, the CDR3 is TGTGCCAGCAGCTTACCCCCGTACCAAGAGACCCAGTACTTC. Translation gives CASSLPPYQETQYF.

CDR3 coding DNA: TGTGCCAGCAGCCCCCGACAGAGTAGGAACACTGAAGCTTTCTTT. This encodes CASSPRQSRNTEAFF. The V call is TRBV7-9, the J call TRBJ1-1; tentative D call: TRBD1 (5 bases). There are 15 residues in the CDR3. Between the trimmed V and J ends, which lost 5 bases and 1 base, there was a span of 14 bases. Germline V lookup: CDR1 SEHNR, CDR2 FQNEAQ (reference sequence).

This rearrangement joins TRBV15 to TRBJ2-5, with unresolved D. CDR3 size: 12 residues. Trimming took off 0 bases at V and 5 bases at J, with 4 bases between the two ends. CDR1 and CDR2 from the germline V gene are LNHNV and YYDKDF (reference sequence). CDR3 bases: TGTGCCACCAGCAGAGATAGTGAGACCCAGTACTTC. Translating it yields CATSRDSETQYF.

This chain uses TRBV6-5 with TRBJ1-2; TRBD1 matches at 10 bases. This CDR3 is 15 amino acids long. J was trimmed by 8 bases and V by 5 bases; bases with no gene match: 11. From germline, CDR1 is MNHEY and CDR2 SVGAGI. The CDR3 region has the DNA TGTGCCAGCAGTCGAGCAGACAGGGGGCGTTGGGGCTACACCTTC. Its translation is CASSRADRGRWGYTF.

The chain employs TRBV2 and TRBJ2-2; 11 bases match TRBD2. Trimming at V came to 5 bases and at J to 5 bases, leaving 7 bases not matched to a gene. CDR1 and CDR2 (germline): SNHLY, FYNNEI. The CDR3 runs 16 residues. The CDR3 DNA reads TGTGCCAGCAGTCCCCTAGCGGGGGGAGAAACCGGGGAGCTGTTTTTT. It specifies CASSPLAGGETGELFF.

The V gene is TRBV28, the J gene TRBJ1-2; TRBD1 aligns across 9 bases. V shed 3 bases, J shed 4 bases, and the junction held 6 bases outside the gene matches. CDR1 is MDHEN and CDR2 is SYDVKM in the germline V gene. The CDR3 is 15 residues long. CDR3 protein: CASSLGTGKAYGYTF. CDR3 nucleotides: TGTGCCAGCAGTTTGGGGACAGGGAAGGCCTATGGCTACACCTTC.